This T cell receptor (beta chain) derives from a study of CD8 T cells in ankylosing spondylitis. Findings and caveats of the study: Earlier authors reported some of these motif variants in reactive arthritis synovial fluid and blood. Disease-linked clones bore a CD8+ phenotype and were relatively rare in peripheral blood. Apparently characteristic of ankylosing spondylitis blood was a TCR beta motif (about eight highly homologous variants).

TCRdb itself ran the 5' RACE reads through MiXCR, one entry per CDR3 protein. This table holds just under 550,000 distinct CDR3 sequences, approximately 11% found once. V was cut by 5 bases and J by 5 bases, with 18 bases left in between. The CDR3 totals 16 residues. Germline-derived CDR1 and CDR2 are MNHNS and SASEGT. This clonotype was recorded many times. Its antigen is unidentified. Sample: blood, either unsorted or a sorted T cell fraction (not recorded which). The sequence came from a male donor with ankylosing spondylitis. The J gene is TRBJ2-2, the V gene TRBV6-1; D is perhaps TRBD2 (6 bases). CDR3 in amino acids: CASSQAGSWRTGELFF. The CDR3 DNA sequence: TGTGCCAGCAGTCAGGCGGGAAGTTGGAGGACCGGGGAGCTGTTTTTT.